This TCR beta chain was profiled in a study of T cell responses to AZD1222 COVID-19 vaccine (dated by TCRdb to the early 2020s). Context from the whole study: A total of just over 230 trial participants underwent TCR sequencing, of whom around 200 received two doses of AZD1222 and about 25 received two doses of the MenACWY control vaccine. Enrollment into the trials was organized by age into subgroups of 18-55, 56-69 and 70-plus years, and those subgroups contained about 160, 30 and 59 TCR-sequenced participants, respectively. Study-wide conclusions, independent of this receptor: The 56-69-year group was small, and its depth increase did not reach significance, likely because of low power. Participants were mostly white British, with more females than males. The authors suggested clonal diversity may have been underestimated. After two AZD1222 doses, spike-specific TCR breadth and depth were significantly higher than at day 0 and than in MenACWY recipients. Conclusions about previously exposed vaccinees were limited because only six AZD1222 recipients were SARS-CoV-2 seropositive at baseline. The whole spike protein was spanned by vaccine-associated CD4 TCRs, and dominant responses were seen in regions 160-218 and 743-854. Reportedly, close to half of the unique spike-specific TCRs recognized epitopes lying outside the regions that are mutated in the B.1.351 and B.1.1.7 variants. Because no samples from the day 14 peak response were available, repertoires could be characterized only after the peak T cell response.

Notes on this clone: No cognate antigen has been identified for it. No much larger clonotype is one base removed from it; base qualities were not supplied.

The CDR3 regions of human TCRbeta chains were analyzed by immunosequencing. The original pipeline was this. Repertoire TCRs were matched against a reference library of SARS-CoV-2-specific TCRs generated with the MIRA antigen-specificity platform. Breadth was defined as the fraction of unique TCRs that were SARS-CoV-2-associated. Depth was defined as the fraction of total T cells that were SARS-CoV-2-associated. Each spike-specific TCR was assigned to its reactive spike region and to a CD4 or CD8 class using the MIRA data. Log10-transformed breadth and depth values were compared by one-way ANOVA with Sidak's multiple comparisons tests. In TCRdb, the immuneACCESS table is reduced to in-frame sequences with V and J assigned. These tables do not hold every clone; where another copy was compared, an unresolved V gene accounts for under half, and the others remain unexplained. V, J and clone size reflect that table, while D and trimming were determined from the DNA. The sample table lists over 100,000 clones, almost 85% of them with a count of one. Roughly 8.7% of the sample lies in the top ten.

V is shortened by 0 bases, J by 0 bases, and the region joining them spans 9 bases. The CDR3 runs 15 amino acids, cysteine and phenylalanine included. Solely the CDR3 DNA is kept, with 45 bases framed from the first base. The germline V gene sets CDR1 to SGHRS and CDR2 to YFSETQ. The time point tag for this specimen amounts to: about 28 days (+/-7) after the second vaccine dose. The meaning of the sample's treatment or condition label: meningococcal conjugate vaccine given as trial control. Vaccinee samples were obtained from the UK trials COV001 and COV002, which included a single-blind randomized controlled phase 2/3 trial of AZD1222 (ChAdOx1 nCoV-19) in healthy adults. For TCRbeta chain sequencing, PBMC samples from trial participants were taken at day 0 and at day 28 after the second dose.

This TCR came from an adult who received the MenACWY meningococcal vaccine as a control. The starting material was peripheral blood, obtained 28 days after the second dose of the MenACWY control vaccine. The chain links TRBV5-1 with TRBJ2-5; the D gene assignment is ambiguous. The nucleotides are TGCGCCAGCAGCTTGGACCTCCCTCACCAAGAGACCCAGTACTTC. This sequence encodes CASSLDLPHQETQYF.